These 20 T cell receptor beta chains share one sample of origin, sequenced in a study of cytomegalovirus exposure and HLA in healthy donors. Only in-frame clones appear in the TCRdb table, and some are missing; sequencing was by immunoSEQ multiplex PCR. This sample has about 160,000 clones, with about nine tenths found just once. Sequencing input: PBMCs. These receptors were taken from a man younger than 30 in good health and CMV-seropositive.

The CDR3 protein is CASSSDWDSSYEQYF. As DNA, the CDR3 is TGTGCCAGCAGTTCGGATTGGGACAGCTCCTACGAGCAGTACTTC. This chain joins TRBV28 and TRBJ2-7, with TRBD1 identical over 7 bases. Per the germline V gene, CDR1 is MDHEN and CDR2 is SYDVKM. This CDR3 is built from 15 residues. Trimming removed 4 bases from V and 0 bases from J; junction bases left unmatched: 6.

The chain is built from TRBV7-2 and TRBJ2-5; D is perhaps TRBD1 (6 bases). CDR1 SGHTA and CDR2 FQGNSA come from the germline V gene. This CDR3 region has 14 residues. V was trimmed by 6 bases and J by 4 bases, leaving 15 bases between them. The CDR3 DNA follows: TGTGCCAGCAGTCAGGGACAACTACTAGAGACCCAGTACTTC. It is translated as CASSQGQLLETQYF.

The chain uses TRBV7-9 and TRBJ1-3; D is ambiguous. The CDR3 has 15 residues. Trimming took off 3 bases at V and 4 bases at J, with 13 bases between the two ends. Germline V gene sequence: CDR1 SEHNR, CDR2 FQNEAQ (reference sequence). This CDR3 reads CASSFFGGRGNTIYF. CDR3 coding DNA: TGTGCCAGCAGCTTTTTTGGTGGTAGAGGAAACACCATATATTTT. Drawing the rest from reference TRBV7-9 and TRBJ1-3, the complete variable domain is DTGVSQNPRHKITKRGQNVTFRCDPISEHNRLYWYRQTLGQGPEFLTYFQNEAQLEKSRLLSDRFSAERPKGSFSTLEIQRTEQGDSAMYLCASSFFGGRGNTIYFGEGSWLTVV.

This chain uses TRBV7-9 with TRBJ1-2; D may be TRBD1 (5 bases). Germline lookup yields CDR1 SEHNR and CDR2 FQNEAQ (reference sequence). This CDR3 region has 13 residues. V lost 3 bases and J lost 4, with 9 bases in between. This chain's CDR3 is CASSFQGSYGYTF. CDR3 DNA sequence: TGTGCCAGCAGCTTTCAGGGTTCCTATGGCTACACCTTC.

The J gene is TRBJ1-2, the V gene TRBV5-4; 7 bases agree with TRBD1. The V gene's germline CDR1 is SGHNT and CDR2 YYREEE (reference sequence). This CDR3 comprises 14 residues. V was clipped by 3 bases and J by 7 bases; unmatched bases: 9. The chain's CDR3 is CASSWGDSRGGYTF. CDR3 DNA sequence: TGTGCCAGCAGCTGGGGGGACAGTCGAGGTGGCTACACCTTC.

The chain links TRBV5-1 to TRBJ2-5; no clear D gene. The V gene lost 0 bases and the J gene lost 4 bases, with 4 bases spanning the gap. In germline, CDR1 is SGHRS, CDR2 YFSETQ. The CDR3 sequence is 12 residues long. This CDR3 is CASSLAGETQYF. CDR3 in DNA: TGCGCCAGCAGCTTGGCGGGAGAGACCCAGTACTTC.

The V gene is TRBV5-8, the J gene TRBJ2-1; the D gene is possibly TRBD2 (6 bases). The CDR3 contains 14 residues. CDR1 and CDR2 (germline): SGHTS, YDEGEE. V lost 2 bases and J lost 4, with 10 bases in between. The CDR3 DNA follows: TGTGCCAGCAGCTTTACCGGGAGTTACAATGAGCAGTTCTTC. Protein product: CASSFTGSYNEQFF.

The rearrangement uses TRBV14 and TRBJ1-1, with D maybe TRBD1 (6 bases). This CDR3 is 15 amino acids long. Trimming stripped 4 bases from V and 4 bases from J, with 16 bases between. Per germline, CDR1 SGHDN and CDR2 FVKESK. The CDR3 DNA reads TGTGCCAGCAGCCGTCATGCAGGGGTGGTCACTGAAGCTTTCTTT. Translating it yields CASSRHAGVVTEAFF. The whole variable domain, remainder taken from reference TRBV14 and TRBJ1-1, is EAGVTQFPSHSVIEKGQTVTLRCDPISGHDNLYWYRRVMGKEIKFLLHFVKESKQDESGMPNNRFLAERTGGTYSTLKVQPAELEDSGVYFCASSRHAGVVTEAFFGQGTRLTVV.

The rearrangement joins TRBV9 to TRBJ1-1; no definite D call. This CDR3 spans 15 amino acids. Trimming left V 2 bases short and J 6 bases short, with 17 bases between. Germline V gene lookup returns CDR1 SGDLS and CDR2 YYNGEE. CDR3 nucleotides: TGTGCCAGCAGCGTTGGCGCGTTACCGGGGTCTGAAGCTTTCTTT. This translates into CASSVGALPGSEAFF.

As concerns this clone: Other DNA sequences within the sample encode an identical CDR3. The chain employs TRBV6-1 and TRBJ1-1; a possible D gene is TRBD1 (5 bases). Germline assignment: CDR1 MNHNS and CDR2 SASEGT. This CDR3 spans 13 amino acids. Trimming pared 8 bases from V and 1 base from J, leaving 11 bases between. The CDR3 protein is CASSLDRNTEAFF. CDR3 coding DNA: TGTGCCAGCTCCCTAGACAGGAACACTGAAGCTTTCTTT.

The chain couples TRBV19 to TRBJ2-3; 7 nucleotides agree with TRBD2. The V segment lost 3 bases and the J segment 6 bases; nucleotides outside the gene matches: 6. CDR3 length: 14 residues. Germline CDR1 and CDR2: LNHDA and SQIVND (reference sequence). The CDR3: CASSIGGSQDTQYF. The CDR3 DNA reads as TGTGCCAGTAGTATCGGGGGGAGCCAGGATACGCAGTATTTT.

This chain joins TRBV18 and TRBJ1-2; no firm D call. Trimming took off 3 bases at V and 4 bases at J, with 12 bases between the two ends. Germline V gene lookup returns CDR1 KGHSH and CDR2 LQKENI. The CDR3 length is 14 residues. CDR3 amino acids: CASSPGQNGYGYTF. The CDR3 DNA reads as TGTGCCAGCTCACCTGGGCAGAACGGCTATGGCTACACCTTC.

This rearrangement joins TRBV5-5 to TRBJ2-7, with 13 bases that match TRBD2. Trimming cost V 2 bases and J 7 bases; bases outside gene matches: 18. There are 19 residues in the CDR3. CDR1 and CDR2 (germline): SGHKS, YYEKEE (reference sequence). The CDR3 is CASSFRSGSGTSGTSEQYF. CDR3 sequence (DNA): TGTGCCAGCAGCTTTCGAAGTGGCTCCGGGACTAGCGGGACGTCTGAGCAGTACTTC.

The rearrangement uses TRBV11-3 and TRBJ1-1; 9 bases map to TRBD1. J lost 1 base, V lost 5 bases, and 11 bases had no gene match. The germline V gene encodes CDR1 SGHNT and CDR2 YENEEA. CDR3 size: 17 residues. CDR3: CASSLGQGTGRNTEAFF. The CDR3 DNA follows: TGTGCCAGCAGCCTGGGACAAGGGACAGGGAGGAACACTGAAGCTTTCTTT.

The CDR3, as DNA: TGTGCCAGCGGCCCGACAGGGGGCAACGCTAACTATGGCTACACCTTC. Translated: CASGPTGGNANYGYTF. The chain recombines TRBV7-9 with TRBJ1-2, with TRBD1 identical over 10 bases. The CDR3 spans 16 residues. The germline V gene encodes CDR1 SEHNR and CDR2 FQNEAQ (reference sequence). J was trimmed by 0 bases and V by 8 bases; bases with no gene match: 9.

This rearrangement joins TRBV6-5 to TRBJ1-1; the match to TRBD1 covers 9 bases. The germline CDR1 and CDR2 sequences are MNHEY and SVGAGI. The V gene end was trimmed by 7 bases and the J gene end by 3 bases; junction bases not matched to a gene: 6. The CDR3 contains 14 residues. CDR3 residues: CASNNRGPYTEAFF. The CDR3 DNA sequence: TGTGCCAGCAATAACAGGGGGCCGTACACTGAAGCTTTCTTT.

V is TRBV7-9 and J is TRBJ2-2, with D tentatively TRBD1 (5 bases). CDR1 SEHNR and CDR2 FQNEAQ come from the germline V gene (reference sequence). V lost 5 bases and J 1 base, leaving 8 bases between the germline ends. The CDR3 runs 14 residues. CDR3 DNA: TGTGCCAGCAGCGAAGGACAGAACACCGGGGAGCTGTTTTTT. Protein sequence: CASSEGQNTGELFF.

The chain employs TRBV15 and TRBJ2-4; 14 nucleotides agree with TRBD2. The J segment lost 8 bases and the V segment lost 3 bases, leaving 12 bases of the junction unmatched. The CDR3 consists of 18 residues. Germline V gives CDR1 LNHNV, CDR2 YYDKDF (reference sequence). In DNA, the CDR3 is TGTGCCACCAGCAGCAGCCAAGAGGGACTAGCGGGAGTCGACATTCAGTACTTC. This sequence encodes CATSSSQEGLAGVDIQYF.

This chain links TRBV19 with TRBJ2-7; 8 positions agree with TRBD1. Germline V gives CDR1 LNHDA, CDR2 SQIVND (reference sequence). The CDR3 loop spans 15 amino acids. Trimming at V came to 5 bases and at J to 5 bases, leaving 11 bases not matched to a gene. The CDR3 DNA reads as TGTGCCAGTAGTCCGAGGACAGGGACAGTAGACGAGCAGTACTTC. Its protein product is CASSPRTGTVDEQYF.

The chain combines TRBV29-1 with TRBJ1-2; perhaps TRBD1 as D (6 bases). Trimming left V 6 bases short and J 4 bases short, with 9 bases between. In germline, CDR1 is SQVTM, CDR2 ANQGSEA. The CDR3 consists of 11 residues. CDR3 loop: CSVQGVYGYTF. The CDR3 nucleotides read TGCAGCGTACAGGGCGTCTATGGCTACACCTTC.